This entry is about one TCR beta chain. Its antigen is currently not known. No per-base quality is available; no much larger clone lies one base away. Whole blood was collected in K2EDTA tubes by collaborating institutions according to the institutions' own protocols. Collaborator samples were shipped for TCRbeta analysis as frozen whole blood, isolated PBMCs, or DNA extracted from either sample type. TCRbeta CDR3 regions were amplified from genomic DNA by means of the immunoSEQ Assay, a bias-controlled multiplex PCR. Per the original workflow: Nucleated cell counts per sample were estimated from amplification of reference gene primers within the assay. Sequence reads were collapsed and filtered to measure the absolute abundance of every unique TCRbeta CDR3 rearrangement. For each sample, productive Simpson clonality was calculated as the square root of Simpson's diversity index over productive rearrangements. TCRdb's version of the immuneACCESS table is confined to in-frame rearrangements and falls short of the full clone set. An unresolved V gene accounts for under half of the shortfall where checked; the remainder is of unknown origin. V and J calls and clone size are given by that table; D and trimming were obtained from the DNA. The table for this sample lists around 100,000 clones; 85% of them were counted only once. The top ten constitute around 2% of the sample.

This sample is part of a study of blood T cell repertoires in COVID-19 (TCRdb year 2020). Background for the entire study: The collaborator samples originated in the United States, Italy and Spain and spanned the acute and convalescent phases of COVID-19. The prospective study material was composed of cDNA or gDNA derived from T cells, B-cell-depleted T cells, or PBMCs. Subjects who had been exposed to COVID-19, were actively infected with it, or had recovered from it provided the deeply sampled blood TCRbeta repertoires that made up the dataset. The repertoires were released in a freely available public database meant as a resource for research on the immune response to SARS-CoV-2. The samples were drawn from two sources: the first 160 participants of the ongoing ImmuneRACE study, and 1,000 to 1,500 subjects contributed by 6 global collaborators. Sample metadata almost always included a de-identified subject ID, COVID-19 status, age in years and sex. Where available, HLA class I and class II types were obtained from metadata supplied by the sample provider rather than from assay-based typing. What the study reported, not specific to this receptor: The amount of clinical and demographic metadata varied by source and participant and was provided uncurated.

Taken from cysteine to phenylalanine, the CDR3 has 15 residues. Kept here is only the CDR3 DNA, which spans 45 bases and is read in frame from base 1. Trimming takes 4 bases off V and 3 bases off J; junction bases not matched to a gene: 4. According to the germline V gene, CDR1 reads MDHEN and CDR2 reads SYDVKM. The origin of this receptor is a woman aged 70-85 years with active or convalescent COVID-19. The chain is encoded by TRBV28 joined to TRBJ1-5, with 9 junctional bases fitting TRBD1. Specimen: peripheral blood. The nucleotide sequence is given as TGTGCCAGCAGTTCGGGGACAGGGATCAATCAGCCCCAGCATTTT. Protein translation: CASSSGTGINQPQHF.